This TCR beta chain was identified in a study of early T cells in non-severe SARS-CoV-2 infection. Study-level information: Unsorted whole-blood RNA was sequenced in bulk, leaving chains unpaired.

Study-level findings and limits: The VDJdb matching leaned toward anti-spike CD8 responses and overlooked private and CD4 specificities.

Germline V gives CDR1 MNHEY, CDR2 SVGAGI. The CDR3 has 14 amino acids. With 2 bases removed from V and 6 bases from J, the gap between germline ends came to 13 bases. Researchers attached unique molecular identifiers to individual cDNA molecules. One entry per CDR3 protein, called by TCRdb with MiXCR from the 5' RACE reads. The table lists some 96,000 distinct CDR3 sequences, 13% of them singletons. There are many counts of this clonotype. Its matching antigen is unknown. Specimen: whole blood. This chain links TRBV6-5 with TRBJ1-2; D remains unclear. This sequence was found in an adult who was a healthcare worker with PCR-confirmed SARS-CoV-2 infection or an uninfected control (not recorded which). This CDR3 reads CASSYGRSHNGYTF. The CDR3 region has the DNA TGTGCCAGCAGTTACGGCAGGAGCCATAATGGCTACACCTTC.